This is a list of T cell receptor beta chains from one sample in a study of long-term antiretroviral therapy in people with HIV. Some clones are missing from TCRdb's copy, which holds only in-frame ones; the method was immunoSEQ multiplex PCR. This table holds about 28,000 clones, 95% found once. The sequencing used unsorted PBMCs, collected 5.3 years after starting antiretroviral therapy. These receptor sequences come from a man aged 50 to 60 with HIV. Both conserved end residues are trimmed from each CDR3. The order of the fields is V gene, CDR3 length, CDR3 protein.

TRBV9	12	ASSPEGGYYGYT
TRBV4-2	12	ASSQQNEPYGYT
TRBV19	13	ASSIVTQGNQPQH
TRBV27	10	ASSPTGGGQF
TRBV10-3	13	AISESNMLDNEQF
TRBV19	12	ASKSSGLYTEAF
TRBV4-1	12	ASSHTDREGSAF
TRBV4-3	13	ASSQDGSYNSPLH
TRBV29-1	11	SVGGQGYAEQY
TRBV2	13	ASTGTVNSNQPQH
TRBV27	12	ASSFGGSIAGYT
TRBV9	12	ASSVGLGGDTQY
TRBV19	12	ASRPRGVNEKLF
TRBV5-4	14	ASSLGGLAGTGELF
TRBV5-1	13	ASSWRDTNTGELF
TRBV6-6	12	ASSARGGGNTIY
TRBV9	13	ASSPNLQSYNEQF
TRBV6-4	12	ASSGGRGEDTQY
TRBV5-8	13	ASSEGQGSNYGYT
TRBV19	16	ASTDGIVGTAMNTEAF
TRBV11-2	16	ASSLAGNRDSYNSPLH
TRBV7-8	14	ASSLREILNTGELF
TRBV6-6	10	ASSFGGDGYT
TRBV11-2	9	ASSLSSGQF
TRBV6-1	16	ASSEALGGGPPTGELF
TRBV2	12	ASRKDRYPNEQF
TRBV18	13	ASSPPALAKNIQY
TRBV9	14	ASSADPKLAKNIQY
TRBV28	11	ASISFGNYGYT
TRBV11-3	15	ASSSKTSGHSYNEQF
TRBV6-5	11	ASSQGREQPQH
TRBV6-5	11	ASSYSGGGEQF
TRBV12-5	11	ASAGSGGETQY
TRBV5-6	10	ASSLTPGELF
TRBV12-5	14	ASVLAGGIIPDTQY
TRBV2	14	ASSEAQTATNEKLF
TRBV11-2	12	ASSLEKRYNEQF
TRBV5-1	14	ASSPPQSSSTDTQY
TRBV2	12	ASMGGGASQPQH
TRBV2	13	ASSEGRGEYNEQF
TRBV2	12	ASSWVRGGYEQY
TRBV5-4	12	ASSMDSNNSPLH
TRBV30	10	AWGGVQETQY
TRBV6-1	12	ASSYRGGGTEAF
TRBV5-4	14	ASSIQGADSFYGYT
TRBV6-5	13	ASSYSTGGKDGYT
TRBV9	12	ASSVGGTPDTQY
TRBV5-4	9	ASKGGRGYT